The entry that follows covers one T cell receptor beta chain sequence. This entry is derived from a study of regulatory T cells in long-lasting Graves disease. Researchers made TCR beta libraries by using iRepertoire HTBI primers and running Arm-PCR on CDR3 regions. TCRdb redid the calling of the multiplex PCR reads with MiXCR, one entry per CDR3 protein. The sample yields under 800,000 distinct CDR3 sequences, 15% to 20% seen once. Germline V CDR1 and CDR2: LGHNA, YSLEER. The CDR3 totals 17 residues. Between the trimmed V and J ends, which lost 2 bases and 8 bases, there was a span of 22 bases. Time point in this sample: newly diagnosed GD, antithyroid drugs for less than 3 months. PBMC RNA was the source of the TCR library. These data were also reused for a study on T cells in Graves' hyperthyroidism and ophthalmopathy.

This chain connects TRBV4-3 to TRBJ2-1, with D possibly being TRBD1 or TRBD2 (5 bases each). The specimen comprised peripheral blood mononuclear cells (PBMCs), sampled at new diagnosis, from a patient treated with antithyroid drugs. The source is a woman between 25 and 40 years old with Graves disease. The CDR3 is CASSQPPGATGTHEQFF. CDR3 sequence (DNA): TGCGCCAGCAGCCAACCCCCCGGGGCGACCGGAACTCATGAGCAGTTCTTC.